The 28 T cell receptor beta chains in this list originate from one sample, sequenced in a study of PD-1 blockade in mismatch repair-deficient tumors (dated 2017 in TCRdb). Receptor libraries were prepared by the immunoSEQ multiplex PCR assay. The immuneACCESS repertoire file appears here via TCRdb, limited to in-frame rearrangements. These files lack a portion of the clones; in checked studies, under half of the deficit traces to unresolved V genes, and the cause of the others is not known. The table for this sample lists 50,000 or so clones; 81% of them were counted only once. More than 8% of the sample rests with the top ten. The sequences come from peripheral blood, collected less than 21 weeks after starting pembrolizumab. All receptors come from an adult with mismatch repair-deficient cancer.

The chain carries TRBV10-3 and TRBJ2-2; 9 nucleotides align to TRBD1. The CDR3 has 14 amino acids. V shed 6 bases, J shed 6 bases, and the junction held 5 bases outside the gene matches. Germline V lookup: CDR1 ENHRY, CDR2 SYGVKD. CDR3 sequence: CAISRDREAGELFF. The CDR3 coding sequence is TGTGCCATCAGCCGGGACAGGGAAGCCGGGGAGCTGTTTTTT.

The genes are TRBV19 and TRBJ2-1; 7 bases align to TRBD2. The V segment lost 5 bases and the J segment 0 bases; nucleotides outside the gene matches: 16. The CDR3 loop spans 19 amino acids. CDR1 and CDR2 (germline): LNHDA, SQIVND (reference sequence). The CDR3 coding sequence is TGTGCCAGTAGTCCCGGGACTAAACTACATTCTTTCTCCTACAATGAGCAGTTCTTC. It is translated as CASSPGTKLHSFSYNEQFF.

This sequence joins TRBV5-1 and TRBJ2-2; 7 bases are shared with TRBD1. The V segment lost 3 bases and the J segment 3 bases; nucleotides outside the gene matches: 5. This CDR3 is 15 amino acids long. In germline, CDR1 is SGHRS, CDR2 YFSETQ. In DNA, the CDR3 is TGCGCCAGCAGCTATACAGGGGCGGACACCGGGGAGCTGTTTTTT. Its protein is CASSYTGADTGELFF.

This sequence joins TRBV25-1 and TRBJ1-1; D uncertain. The CDR3 is 15 amino acids. V lost 3 bases to trimming and J lost 0 bases, with 11 bases between them. The germline V gene has CDR1 MGHDK and CDR2 SYGVNS. CDR3 in DNA: TGTGCCAGCAGTGACCAGCCGGGCTTGAACACTGAAGCTTTCTTT. This encodes CASSDQPGLNTEAFF. The full variable domain, completed using reference TRBV25-1 and TRBJ1-1, is EADIYQTPRYLVIGTGKKITLECSQTMGHDKMYWYQQDPGMELHLIHYSYGVNSTEKGDLSSESTVSRIRTEHFPLTLESARPSHTSQYLCASSDQPGLNTEAFFGQGTRLTVV.

The chain joins TRBV27 to TRBJ1-4; TRBD1 matches at 7 bases. The CDR3 runs 16 residues. The V and J ends lost 3 bases and 8 bases, in that order; junction bases with no gene match: 12. In germline, CDR1 is MNHEY, CDR2 SMNVEV (reference sequence). In DNA, the CDR3 is TGTGCCAGCAGTTTCGTCCGGACAGGAGCAGGAGAAAAACTGTTTTTT. Translation gives CASSFVRTGAGEKLFF.

DNA of the CDR3: TGTGCCAGCAGCTTTAGGGGTTCCTACGAGCAGTACTTC. Residues: CASSFRGSYEQYF. The chain employs TRBV5-8 and TRBJ2-7, with a possible D match to TRBD1 (5 bases). This CDR3 contains 13 residues. V dropped 2 bases and J dropped 1 base, with 7 bases sitting between them. The germline V gene encodes CDR1 SGHTS and CDR2 YDEGEE.

The chain is built from TRBV10-3 and TRBJ2-7; weak D call: TRBD1 (5 bases). Germline CDR1 reads ENHRY; CDR2 reads SYGVKD. CDR3 length: 12 residues. Trimming removed 2 bases at V and 7 bases at J, with 9 bases between. The CDR3 region has the DNA TGTGCCATCAGTGAGCGAAGGGGAGAGCAGTACTTC. Protein product: CAISERRGEQYF.

This chain uses TRBV14 with TRBJ2-5, with TRBD2 as a possible D gene (5 bases). V lost 5 bases to trimming and J lost 2 bases, with 12 bases between them. Germline V CDR1 and CDR2: SGHDN, FVKESK. This CDR3 has 14 amino acids. CDR3 in DNA: TGTGCCAGCAGCTTAAGGGCGGGTCAAGAGACCCAGTACTTC. Its protein is CASSLRAGQETQYF.

V gene TRBV14 combines with J gene TRBJ2-1, with 11 bases lining up with TRBD2. Trimming removed 4 bases from V and 0 bases from J; junction bases left unmatched: 5. CDR3 length equals 17 residues. Germline CDR1 is SGHDN and CDR2 is FVKESK. The CDR3 here is CASSPGLAESSYNEQFF. In DNA form, the CDR3 reads TGTGCCAGCAGCCCGGGACTAGCGGAGAGCTCCTACAATGAGCAGTTCTTC.

The rearrangement links TRBV7-9 to TRBJ1-4; D is ambiguous. V was cut by 5 bases and J by 3 bases, with 19 bases left in between. CDR3 length: 17 amino acids. The germline CDR1 and CDR2 sequences are SEHNR and FQNEAQ (reference sequence). DNA for the CDR3: TGTGCCAGCAGCCAAGATCTGCCACAAGGATCTAATGAAAAACTGTTTTTT. Protein product: CASSQDLPQGSNEKLFF.

This rearrangement joins TRBV6-1 to TRBJ2-5; D may match TRBD1 or TRBD2 (5 bases each). Germline lookup yields CDR1 MNHNS and CDR2 SASEGT. CDR3 length: 15 amino acids. V lost 7 bases and J 4 bases, leaving 19 bases between the germline ends. The CDR3 bases are TGTGCCAGCAAGTTCCGGGACCCTGTACCAGAGACCCAGTACTTC. It is translated as CASKFRDPVPETQYF.

The count of this clone is one. The CDR3: CASSARYRGQETQYF. The CDR3 bases are TGTGCCAGCAGTGCCCGATACAGGGGCCAAGAGACCCAGTACTTC. The chain couples TRBV27 to TRBJ2-5; 7 bases match TRBD1. Germline CDR1 is MNHEY and CDR2 is SMNVEV (reference sequence). This CDR3 is 15 amino acids long. Trimming took 5 bases from V and 1 from J; bases not matched to a gene: 7.

The chain has TRBV27 and TRBJ1-2; the match to TRBD1 covers 9 bases. After removal of 5 bases from V and 4 bases from J, the junction contained 14 bases not matched to a gene. The germline V gene has CDR1 MNHEY and CDR2 SMNVEV (reference sequence). The CDR3 extends over 17 amino acids. CDR3 sequence: CASSAGQGTTGGYGYTF. CDR3 bases: TGTGCCAGCAGTGCCGGACAGGGGACTACCGGGGGCTATGGCTACACCTTC.

V usage is TRBV5-1 and J usage is TRBJ2-7, with a tentative D call TRBD1 (6 bases). V lost 1 base and J lost 1, with 9 bases in between. Germline CDR1 SGHRS, CDR2 YFSETQ. The CDR3 spans 14 residues. The CDR3 loop reads CASSLQDRSYEQYF. The DNA for the CDR3 is TGCGCCAGCAGCTTGCAGGACAGATCCTACGAGCAGTACTTC.

The chain combines TRBV27 with TRBJ2-7; D is perhaps TRBD2 (6 bases). Germline CDR1 reads MNHEY; CDR2 reads SMNVEV (reference sequence). The ends were cut back, 3 bases at V and 6 bases at J, with 12 bases in the middle. The CDR3 runs to 13 residues. CDR3 nucleotide sequence: TGTGCCAGCAGTTTTTCGGGGGATGGCGAGCAGTACTTC. It codes for CASSFSGDGEQYF.

This rearrangement joins TRBV12-5 to TRBJ2-3; the match to TRBD2 covers 8 bases. The trim removed 4 bases at V and 1 base at J, leaving 4 bases unmatched. The CDR3 sequence is 15 residues long. Germline CDR1 and CDR2: LGHNT and FRNRAP. The CDR3 DNA is TGTGCTAGTGGTTCGATGACTAGCGGCACAGATACGCAGTATTTT. Translated, it gives CASGSMTSGTDTQYF.

This chain joins TRBV27 and TRBJ1-2; D is possibly TRBD1 (5 bases). The CDR3 sequence is 15 residues long. CDR1 and CDR2 from the germline V gene are MNHEY and SMNVEV (reference sequence). Trimming took off 0 bases at V and 4 bases at J, with 12 bases between the two ends. The CDR3 region has the DNA TGTGCCAGCAGTTTATCGACAGCACCGGGCTATGGCTACACCTTC. It codes for CASSLSTAPGYGYTF.

The gene calls are TRBV14 and TRBJ2-7; TRBD1 matches at 7 bases. CDR3 size: 14 residues. Germline trimming cut 3 bases from V and 4 bases from J; bases unmatched to any gene: 6. Looked up from germline, CDR1 is SGHDN and CDR2 is FVKESK. CDR3 loop: CASSHRDRLYEQYF. In nucleotides, the CDR3 is TGTGCCAGCAGCCACCGGGACAGACTTTACGAGCAGTACTTC. The complete variable domain, with remaining parts taken from reference TRBV14 and TRBJ2-7, reads EAGVTQFPSHSVIEKGQTVTLRCDPISGHDNLYWYRRVMGKEIKFLLHFVKESKQDESGMPNNRFLAERTGGTYSTLKVQPAELEDSGVYFCASSHRDRLYEQYFGPGTRLTVT.

This clone was seen more than once but under ten times. This rearrangement joins TRBV4-1 to TRBJ2-1; the D is unclear. Germline lookup yields CDR1 MGHRA and CDR2 YSYEKL. This CDR3 comprises 18 residues. The V and J ends lost 0 bases and 0 bases respectively, with 15 bases between them. The CDR3 loop reads CASSQERVSLNSYNEQFF. DNA of the CDR3: TGCGCCAGCAGCCAAGAGCGAGTCAGTTTGAACTCCTACAATGAGCAGTTCTTC.

The CDR3 region has the DNA TGTGCCAGCAGCTTAGGGACAGGGTACTACAATGAGCAGTTCTTC. Translating it yields CASSLGTGYYNEQFF. The chain recombines TRBV11-3 with TRBJ2-1, with 8 nucleotides matching TRBD1. The germline CDR1 and CDR2 sequences are SGHNT and YENEEA. Trimming removed 1 base from V and 3 bases from J; junction bases left unmatched: 2. The CDR3 consists of 15 residues.

This chain links TRBV5-4 with TRBJ2-7; D gene uncertain. The germline V and J ends were trimmed by 4 bases and 6 bases, with 11 bases remaining between them. The CDR3 has 12 amino acids. The germline CDR1 and CDR2 sequences are SGHNT and YYREEE (reference sequence). CDR3 nucleotides: TGTGCCAGCAGCCCAGGACCTTTCGAGCAGTACTTC. This codes for CASSPGPFEQYF.

This rearrangement joins TRBV6-6 to TRBJ2-1; no clear D. Trimming stripped 3 bases from V and 8 bases from J, with 8 bases between. Germline values: CDR1 MNHNY, CDR2 SVGAGI (reference sequence). The length of the CDR3 is 12 residues. The CDR3 loop reads CASSYTRYEQFF. The CDR3 region has the DNA TGTGCCAGCAGTTATACCCGTTATGAGCAGTTCTTC.

The CDR3 region is CASSLGTAYNEQFF. CDR3 DNA: TGTGCCAGCAGCTTAGGCACAGCCTACAATGAGCAGTTCTTC. The chain links TRBV7-2 to TRBJ2-1; D not certain. The CDR3 sequence is 14 residues long. V lost 1 base to trimming and J lost 2 bases, with 6 bases between them. The germline CDR1 and CDR2 sequences are SGHTA and FQGNSA.

The chain has TRBV5-6 and TRBJ2-1; a possible D gene is TRBD1 (6 bases). The CDR3 has 13 residues. CDR1 and CDR2 from the germline V gene are SGHDT and YYEEEE. Trimming cost V 4 bases and J 6 bases, with 11 bases left between them. The DNA for the CDR3 is TGTGCCAGCAGCACGGACAGACGCAATGAGCAGTTCTTC. It translates to CASSTDRRNEQFF.

The V call is TRBV19, the J call TRBJ2-1; tentatively, D is TRBD1 (6 bases). Germline CDR1 is LNHDA and CDR2 is SQIVND (reference sequence). V lost 7 bases, J lost 6 bases, and 16 bases lay in between. The CDR3 is made up of 14 amino acids. The CDR3 is CASKLQGWGNEQFF. As DNA, the CDR3 is TGTGCCAGTAAACTACAGGGATGGGGCAATGAGCAGTTCTTC.

This chain joins TRBV4-1 and TRBJ2-2, with 7 bases matching TRBD2. V lost 4 bases to trimming and J lost 0 bases; unmatched junction nucleotides: 11. The CDR3 has 18 residues. Germline CDR1 is MGHRA and CDR2 is YSYEKL. The CDR3 loop reads CASSPGGRAVSNTGELFF. The CDR3 DNA sequence: TGCGCCAGCAGCCCAGGAGGGAGGGCAGTCTCGAACACCGGGGAGCTGTTTTTT.

V is TRBV6-1 and J is TRBJ2-7, with D maybe TRBD2 (6 bases). V was pared by 1 base and J by 3 bases, with 13 bases between. CDR3 size: 15 residues. The V gene's germline CDR1 is MNHNS and CDR2 SASEGT. CDR3 bases: TGTGCCAGCAGTGAAGACGGGAGTATACACTACGAGCAGTACTTC. This translates into CASSEDGSIHYEQYF.

This clone occurred once. The chain employs TRBV30 and TRBJ1-5; D not certain. The germline V gene encodes CDR1 GTSNPN and CDR2 SVGIG (reference sequence). The length of the CDR3 is 13 residues. Trimming left V 0 bases short and J 4 bases short, with 7 bases between. CDR3 in DNA: TGTGCCTGGAGTGTCGGCGAAAATCAGCCCCAGCATTTT. Protein sequence: CAWSVGENQPQHF.